The TCR beta chain under discussion was sequenced for a study of T cells of healthy individuals. Using its own MiXCR run on the 5' RACE reads, TCRdb lists one record per CDR3 protein. The sample includes about 82,000 distinct CDR3 sequences, approximately 5.4% of them seen just once. The CDR3 consists of 19 residues. CDR1 and CDR2 from the germline V gene are DFQATT and SNEGSKA (reference sequence). After removal of 1 base from V and 5 bases from J, the junction contained 14 bases not matched to a gene. At least ten counts were recorded for this clonotype. The source of this sequence is a female donor in good health. The chain has TRBV20-1 and TRBJ2-2; 12 nucleotides match TRBD2. The CDR3 nucleotides read TGCAGTGCTAGAGTTGAGAGACTAGCGGGAGACTGGCGTACCGGGGAGCTGTTTTTT. It encodes CSARVERLAGDWRTGELFF.